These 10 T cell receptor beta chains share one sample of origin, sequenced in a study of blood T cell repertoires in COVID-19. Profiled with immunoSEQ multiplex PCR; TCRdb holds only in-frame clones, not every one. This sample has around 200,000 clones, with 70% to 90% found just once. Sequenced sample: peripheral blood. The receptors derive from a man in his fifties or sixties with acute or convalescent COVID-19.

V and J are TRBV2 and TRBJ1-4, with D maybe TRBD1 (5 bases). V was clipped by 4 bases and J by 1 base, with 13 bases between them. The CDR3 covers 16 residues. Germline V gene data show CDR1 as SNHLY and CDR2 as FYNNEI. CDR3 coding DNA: TGTGCCAGCAGTGCGAGATCCGGGGGAACTAATGAAAAACTGTTTTTT. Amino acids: CASSARSGGTNEKLFF.

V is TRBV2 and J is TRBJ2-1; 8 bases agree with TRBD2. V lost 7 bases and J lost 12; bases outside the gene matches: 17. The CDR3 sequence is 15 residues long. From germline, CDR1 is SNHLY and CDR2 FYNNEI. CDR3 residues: CASKALQRESKGQFF. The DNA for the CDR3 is TGTGCCAGCAAGGCCCTCCAGCGGGAGAGCAAGGGGCAGTTCTTC.

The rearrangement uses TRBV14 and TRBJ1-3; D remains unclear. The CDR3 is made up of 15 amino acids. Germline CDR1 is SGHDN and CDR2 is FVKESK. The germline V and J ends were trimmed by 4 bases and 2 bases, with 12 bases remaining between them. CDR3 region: CASSRREPAGNTIYF. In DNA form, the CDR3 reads TGTGCCAGCAGCCGCCGGGAGCCGGCTGGAAACACCATATATTTT.

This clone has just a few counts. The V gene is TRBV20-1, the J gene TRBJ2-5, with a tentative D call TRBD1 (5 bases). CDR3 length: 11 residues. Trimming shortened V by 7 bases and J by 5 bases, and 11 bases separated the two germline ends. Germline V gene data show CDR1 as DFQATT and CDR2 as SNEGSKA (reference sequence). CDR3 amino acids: CSVAGYETQYF. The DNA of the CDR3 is TGCAGTGTAGCAGGGTATGAGACCCAGTACTTC.

CDR3 sequence reads: CAWSARLNEKLFF. The CDR3, as DNA: TGTGCCTGGAGTGCTAGGCTTAATGAAAAACTGTTTTTT. The chain couples TRBV30 to TRBJ1-4, with D hard to call. Germline lookup yields CDR1 GTSNPN and CDR2 SVGIG (reference sequence). Deletions cut 1 base from V and 4 bases from J, with 7 bases between. The CDR3 sequence is 13 residues long.

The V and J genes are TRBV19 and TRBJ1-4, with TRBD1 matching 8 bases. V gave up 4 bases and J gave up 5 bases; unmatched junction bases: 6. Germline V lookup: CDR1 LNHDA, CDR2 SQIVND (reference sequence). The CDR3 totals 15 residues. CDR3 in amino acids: CASSTQQGENEKLFF. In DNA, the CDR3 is TGTGCCAGTAGTACTCAACAGGGGGAAAATGAAAAACTGTTTTTT.

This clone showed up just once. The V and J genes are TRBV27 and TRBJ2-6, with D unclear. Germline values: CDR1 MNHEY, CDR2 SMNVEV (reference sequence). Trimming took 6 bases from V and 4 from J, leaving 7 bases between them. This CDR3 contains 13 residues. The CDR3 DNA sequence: TGTGCCAGCAGAACCGGGGGGGCCAACGTCCTGACTTTC. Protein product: CASRTGGANVLTF.

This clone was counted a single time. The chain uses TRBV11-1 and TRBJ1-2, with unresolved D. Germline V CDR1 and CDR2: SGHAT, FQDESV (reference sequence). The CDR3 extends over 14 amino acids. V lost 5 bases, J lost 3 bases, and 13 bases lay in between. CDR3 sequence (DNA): TGTGCCAGCAGCCGAGAGTCAGGATACTATGGCTACACCTTC. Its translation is CASSRESGYYGYTF.

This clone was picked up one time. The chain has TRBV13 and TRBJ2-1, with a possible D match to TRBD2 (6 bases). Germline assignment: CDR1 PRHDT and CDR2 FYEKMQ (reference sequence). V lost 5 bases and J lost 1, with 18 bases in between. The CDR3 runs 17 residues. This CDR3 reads CASSAALRSGSYNEQFF. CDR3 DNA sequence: TGTGCCAGCAGCGCCGCCCTTCGGAGCGGGTCCTACAATGAGCAGTTCTTC.

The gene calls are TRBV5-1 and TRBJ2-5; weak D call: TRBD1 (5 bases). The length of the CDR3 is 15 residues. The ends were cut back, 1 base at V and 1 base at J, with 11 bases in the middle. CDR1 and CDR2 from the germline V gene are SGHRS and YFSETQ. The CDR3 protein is CASSLQSGPQETQYF. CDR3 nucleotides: TGCGCCAGCAGCTTGCAATCAGGGCCCCAAGAGACCCAGTACTTC.